This TCR beta chain was retrieved from a study of T cell repertoires in cytomegalovirus infection. Study-wide background: The authors used CMV epitopes that were HLA-C-restricted (recently identified) and HLA-B-restricted (well studied). CMV infection together with matching HLA type was indicated by public TCR beta signatures.

In the case of this clonotype: Its antigen is unidentified.

The CDR3 is 14 residues long. Germline CDR1 reads MDHEN; CDR2 reads SYDVKM. V was pared by 6 bases and J by 1 base, with 6 bases of the junction left unmatched. Using its own MiXCR run on the reads, TCRdb lists one record per CDR3 protein. The repertoire holds 310,000 or so distinct CDR3 sequences, with 20% to 25% as singletons. Points from the study as a whole: The cumulative frequency of public TCR beta families identified carriers of CMV plus the relevant HLA. In two of eight donors, the top clonotype was HLA-C-restricted CMV-specific.

This sequence was found in a human donor in good health (CMV status not recorded). Some clones in this sample may be carry-over from other donors' samples. The material was cultured PBMCs, obtained from culture after CMV antigen stimulation. This chain uses TRBV28 with TRBJ2-7; TRBD1 agrees at 7 bases. The CDR3 region has the DNA TGTGCCAGCAGAACAGGGGCCGCTTCCTACGAGCAGTACTTC. Translation gives CASRTGAASYEQYF.